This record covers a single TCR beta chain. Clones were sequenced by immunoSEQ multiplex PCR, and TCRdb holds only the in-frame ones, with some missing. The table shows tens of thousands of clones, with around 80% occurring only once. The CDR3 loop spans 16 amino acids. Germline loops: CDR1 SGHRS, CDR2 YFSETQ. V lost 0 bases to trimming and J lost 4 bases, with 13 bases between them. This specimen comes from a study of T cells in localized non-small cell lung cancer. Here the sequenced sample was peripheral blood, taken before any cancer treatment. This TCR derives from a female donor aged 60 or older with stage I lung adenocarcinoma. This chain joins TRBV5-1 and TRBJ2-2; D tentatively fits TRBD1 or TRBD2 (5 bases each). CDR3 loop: CASSLVGDVGTGELFF. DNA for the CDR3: TGCGCCAGCAGCTTGGTTGGGGACGTGGGCACCGGGGAGCTGTTTTTT.